This T cell receptor (beta chain) was identified in a study of CD8+ T cells in alopecia areata. Regarding the study as a whole: Tofacitinib yielded significantly lower scalp clonality and fewer expanded CD8+ clones among the top 100.

J was trimmed by 2 bases and V by 2 bases; bases with no gene match: 4. The CDR3 extends over 15 amino acids. The germline V gene encodes CDR1 LGHNA and CDR2 YSLEER. Concerning this clone itself: The antigen is undetermined.

The treatment is: oral pan-JAK inhibitor, 5-10 mg twice daily. TCR sequencing used cDNA made by reverse transcription of extracted RNA. The repertoire was sequenced with immunoSEQ multiplex PCR; TCRdb's copy has only in-frame clones and lacks some. The table includes about 180,000 clones, 51% detected once. The specimen was CD8+ T cells sorted from blood, collected at roughly week 53, from a patient treated with tofacitinib. This receptor was obtained from a human donor with alopecia areata. V gene TRBV4-3 combines with J gene TRBJ2-5; 8 bases line up with TRBD2. The CDR3 nucleotides are TGCGCCAGCAGCCAACTACTAGCGGCTCAAGAGACCCAGTACTTC. This sequence encodes CASSQLLAAQETQYF.